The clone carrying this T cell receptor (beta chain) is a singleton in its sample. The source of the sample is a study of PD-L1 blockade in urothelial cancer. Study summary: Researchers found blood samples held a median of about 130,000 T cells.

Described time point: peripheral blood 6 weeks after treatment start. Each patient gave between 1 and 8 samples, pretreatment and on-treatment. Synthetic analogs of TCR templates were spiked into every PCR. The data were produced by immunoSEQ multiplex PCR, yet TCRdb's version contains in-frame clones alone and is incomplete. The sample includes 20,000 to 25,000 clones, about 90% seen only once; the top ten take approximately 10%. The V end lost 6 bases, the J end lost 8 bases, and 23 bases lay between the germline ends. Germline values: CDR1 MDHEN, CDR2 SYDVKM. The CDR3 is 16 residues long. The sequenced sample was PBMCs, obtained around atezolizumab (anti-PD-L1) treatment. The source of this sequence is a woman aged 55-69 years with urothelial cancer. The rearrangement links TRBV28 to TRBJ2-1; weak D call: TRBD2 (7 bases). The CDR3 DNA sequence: TGTGCCAGCAGCAAGGGGGGGGAAAGCGGGAACTATGAGCAGTTCTTC. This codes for CASSKGGESGNYEQFF.